The 3 T cell receptor beta chains below come from one sample, sequenced in a study of PD-1 blockade in classical Hodgkin lymphoma. TCRdb keeps only in-frame clones here, not all; method: immunoSEQ multiplex PCR. The table has roughly 140,000 clones, under 85% seen once. All the patients suffered relapse after autologous stem cell transplantation, and brentuximab vedotin exposure differed. Sequenced material: peripheral blood mononuclear cells (PBMCs), taken before the second cycle of nivolumab. The receptors here all came from a human donor with classical Hodgkin lymphoma.

The V call is TRBV7-9, the J call TRBJ1-2; tentatively, D is TRBD1 (6 bases). Trimming took off 4 bases at V and 8 bases at J, with 17 bases between the two ends. The CDR3 covers 14 residues. Germline V gene lookup returns CDR1 SEHNR and CDR2 FQNEAQ (reference sequence). CDR3: CASSSDTDRQGYTF. The CDR3 nucleotides are TGTGCCAGCAGCTCAGATACGGACAGACAGGGCTACACCTTC. Using reference TRBV7-9 and TRBJ1-2 for the parts outside the CDR3, the full variable domain is DTGVSQNPRHKITKRGQNVTFRCDPISEHNRLYWYRQTLGQGPEFLTYFQNEAQLEKSRLLSDRFSAERPKGSFSTLEIQRTEQGDSAMYLCASSSDTDRQGYTFGSGTRLTVV.

A note on this clone: This specimen includes other DNA sequences encoding the same CDR3. The chain employs TRBV5-1 and TRBJ2-3; the D is unclear. Germline lookup yields CDR1 SGHRS and CDR2 YFSETQ. CDR3 length: 15 residues. Trimming pared 0 bases from V and 0 bases from J, leaving 8 bases between. The CDR3 loop reads CASSLDGPSTDTQYF. As DNA, the CDR3 is TGCGCCAGCAGCTTGGACGGACCAAGCACAGATACGCAGTATTTT. Full variable domain (outside the CDR3, taken from reference TRBV5-1 and TRBJ2-3): KAGVTQTPRYLIKTRGQQVTLSCSPISGHRSVSWYQQTPGQGLQFLFEYFSETQRNKGNFPGRFSGRQFSNSRSEMNVSTLELGDSALYLCASSLDGPSTDTQYFGPGTRLTVL.

The chain employs TRBV21-1 and TRBJ2-2. TRBV21-1 is noted as a pseudogene. The CDR3 covers 16 residues. In DNA, the CDR3 is TGTGCCAGCAGCATCCGATTAAACTGGCCCACCGGGGAGCTGTTTTTT. Translation gives CASSIRLNWPTGELFF.